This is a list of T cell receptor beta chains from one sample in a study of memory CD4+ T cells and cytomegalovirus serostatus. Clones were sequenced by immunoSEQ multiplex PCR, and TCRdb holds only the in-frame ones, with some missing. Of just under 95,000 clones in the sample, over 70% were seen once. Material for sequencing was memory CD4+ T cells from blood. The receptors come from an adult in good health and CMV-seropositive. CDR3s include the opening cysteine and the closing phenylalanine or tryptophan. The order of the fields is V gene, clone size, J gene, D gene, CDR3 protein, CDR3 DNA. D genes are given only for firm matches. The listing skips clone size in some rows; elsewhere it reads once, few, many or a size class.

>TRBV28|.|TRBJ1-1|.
CASEADSTHTEAFF
TGTGCCAGCGAAGCGGACTCGACCCACACTGAAGCTTTCTTT
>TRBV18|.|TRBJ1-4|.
CASSPPSSGGNEKLFF
TGTGCCAGCTCACCCCCCTCCAGCGGCGGGAATGAAAAACTGTTTTTT
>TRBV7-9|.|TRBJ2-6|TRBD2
CASSFSSGSIGANVLTF
TGTGCCAGCAGCTTCTCTAGCGGGAGTATTGGGGCCAACGTCCTGACTTTC
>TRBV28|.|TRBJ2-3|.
CASSLGRETDTQYF
TGTGCCAGCAGTTTGGGGAGAGAAACAGATACGCAGTATTTT
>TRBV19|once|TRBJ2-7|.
CASSPTRWSEQYF
TGTGCCAGTAGTCCAACCCGATGGAGCGAGCAGTACTTC
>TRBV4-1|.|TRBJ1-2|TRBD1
CASSQGDRNYGYTF
TGCGCCAGCAGCCAAGGGGACAGGAACTATGGCTACACCTTC
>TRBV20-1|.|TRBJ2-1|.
CSARPAGEQFF
TGCAGTGCTAGACCCGCCGGGGAGCAGTTCTTC
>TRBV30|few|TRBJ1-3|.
CAWMNRAGGNTIYF
TGTGCCTGGATGAATAGGGCGGGAGGAAACACCATATATTTT
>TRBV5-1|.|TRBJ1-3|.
CASSFGIQGGSGNTIYF
TGCGCCAGCAGCTTCGGAATACAGGGAGGATCTGGAAACACCATATATTTT
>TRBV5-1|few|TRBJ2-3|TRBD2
CASSRGLAGELDTQYF
TGCGCCAGCAGCAGAGGACTAGCGGGAGAATTAGATACGCAGTATTTT
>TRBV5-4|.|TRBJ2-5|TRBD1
CASSPDRGWETQYF
TGTGCCAGCAGCCCCGACAGGGGGTGGGAGACCCAGTACTTC
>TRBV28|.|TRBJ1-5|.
CASSPWGRSNQPQHF
TGTGCCAGCAGTCCATGGGGGAGGAGCAATCAGCCCCAGCATTTT
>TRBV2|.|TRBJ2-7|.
CASSQLEQGGVEQYF
TGTGCCAGCAGCCAGCTAGAGCAGGGGGGGGTCGAGCAGTACTTC
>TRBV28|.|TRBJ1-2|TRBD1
CASSLGQGVAYGYTF
TGTGCCAGCAGTTTAGGACAGGGGGTGGCCTATGGCTACACCTTC
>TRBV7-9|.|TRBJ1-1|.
CASSLQNTEAFF
TGTGCCAGCAGCTTGCAGAACACTGAAGCTTTCTTT
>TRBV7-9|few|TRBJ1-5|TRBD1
CASSPGTGANQPQHF
TGTGCCAGCAGCCCAGGGACAGGGGCCAATCAGCCCCAGCATTTT
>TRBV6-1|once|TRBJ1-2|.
CASSEEGDYTF
TGTGCCAGCAGTGAAGAGGGGGACTACACCTTC
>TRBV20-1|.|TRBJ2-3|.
CSAGSMDTQYF
TGCAGTGCCGGCTCTATGGACACGCAGTATTTT
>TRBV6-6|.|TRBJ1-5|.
CASSKQRGAGQPQHF
TGTGCCAGCAGTAAACAAAGGGGCGCGGGGCAGCCCCAGCATTTT
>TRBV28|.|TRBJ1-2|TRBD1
CASSLRGQNYGYTF
TGTGCCAGCAGTTTACGGGGACAGAACTATGGCTACACCTTC
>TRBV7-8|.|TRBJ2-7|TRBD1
CASSLAWDSYQTYEQYF
TGTGCCAGCAGCTTAGCGTGGGACAGCTATCAAACCTACGAGCAGTACTTC
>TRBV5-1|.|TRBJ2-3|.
CASSPLLGGDTQYF
TGCGCCAGCAGCCCCCTCCTGGGTGGCGATACGCAGTATTTT
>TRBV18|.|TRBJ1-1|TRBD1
CASSPYIGTGVSWWDTEAFF
TGTGCCAGCTCACCATATATTGGGACAGGGGTTTCTTGGTGGGACACTGAAGCTTTCTTT
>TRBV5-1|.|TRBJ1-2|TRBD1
CASSLARQGAFGYTF
TGCGCCAGCAGCTTGGCGAGACAGGGGGCTTTTGGCTACACCTTC
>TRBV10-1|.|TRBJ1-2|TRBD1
CASSQGQAYGYTF
TGCGCCAGCAGTCAGGGACAGGCTTATGGCTACACCTTC
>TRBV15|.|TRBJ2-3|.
CATSRDMSGADTQYF
TGTGCCACCAGCAGAGATATGTCGGGGGCAGATACGCAGTATTTT
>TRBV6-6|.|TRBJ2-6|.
CASRPSFGANVLTF
TGTGCCAGCAGGCCTAGTTTTGGGGCCAACGTCCTGACTTTC
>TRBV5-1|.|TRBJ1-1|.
CASSLGAGSYPEAFF
TGCGCCAGCAGCTTGGGGGCAGGGTCCTACCCTGAAGCTTTCTTT
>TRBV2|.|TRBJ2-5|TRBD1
CASARGRETQYF
TGTGCCAGCGCCAGGGGGCGGGAGACCCAGTACTTC
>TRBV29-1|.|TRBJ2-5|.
CSVEKGNQETQYF
TGCAGCGTTGAAAAGGGGAACCAAGAGACCCAGTACTTC
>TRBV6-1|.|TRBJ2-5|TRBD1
CASTQPGQGVGTQYF
TGTGCCAGCACCCAACCGGGACAGGGTGTCGGGACCCAGTACTTC
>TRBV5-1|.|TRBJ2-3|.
CASSNGLGGADTQYF
TGCGCCAGCAGCAACGGACTTGGTGGGGCAGATACGCAGTATTTT
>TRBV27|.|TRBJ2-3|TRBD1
CASSPGQGQDTQYF
TGTGCCAGCAGTCCCGGACAGGGACAAGATACGCAGTATTTT
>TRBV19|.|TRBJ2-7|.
CASSIRGYEQYF
TGTGCCAGTAGTATACGGGGCTACGAGCAGTACTTC
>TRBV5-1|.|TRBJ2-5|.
CASSSGVLRETQYF
TGCGCCAGCAGCTCGGGGGTCCTTAGGGAGACCCAGTACTTC
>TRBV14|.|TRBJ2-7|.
CASSQGAGGEQYF
TGTGCCAGCAGCCAAGGGGCCGGGGGAGAGCAGTACTTC
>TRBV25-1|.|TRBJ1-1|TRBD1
CASSSSRGGDTEAFF
TGTGCCAGCAGTTCTTCCAGGGGGGGGGACACTGAAGCTTTCTTT
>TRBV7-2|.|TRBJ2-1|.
CASSLMGGASYNEQFF
TGTGCCAGCAGCTTAATGGGGGGGGCCTCCTACAATGAGCAGTTCTTC
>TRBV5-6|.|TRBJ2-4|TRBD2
CASSRTSGVLGIQYF
TGTGCCAGCAGCCGGACTAGCGGAGTTCTTGGGATTCAGTACTTC
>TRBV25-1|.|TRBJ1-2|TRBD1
CASSEPPGRGPGGYTF
TGTGCCAGCAGTGAACCCCCTGGCAGGGGGCCGGGTGGCTACACCTTC
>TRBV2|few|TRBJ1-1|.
CASSAGGWGTEAFF
TGTGCCAGCAGTGCCGGGGGATGGGGAACTGAAGCTTTCTTT
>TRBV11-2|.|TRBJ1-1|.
CASSLDRGMMNTEAFF
TGTGCCAGCAGCTTAGATCGAGGAATGATGAACACTGAAGCTTTCTTT
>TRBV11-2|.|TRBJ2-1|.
CASSYGYEQFF
TGTGCCAGCAGCTATGGCTATGAGCAGTTCTTC
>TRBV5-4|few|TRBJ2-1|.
CASSFISSDEQFF
TGTGCCAGCAGCTTCATTTCCTCGGATGAGCAGTTCTTC